The subject of this entry is one T cell receptor (beta chain). Germline V lookup: CDR1 KGHSH, CDR2 LQKENI. The V end lost 3 bases, the J end lost 8 bases, and 13 bases lay between the germline ends. CDR3 length: 13 amino acids. These data are taken from a study of blood T cell repertoires in COVID-19. Study as a whole: Samples representing acute and convalescent COVID-19 were sourced from the United States, Italy and Spain. T cells, B-cell-depleted T cells, or PBMCs supplied cDNA or gDNA.

Original processing notes: Scientists estimated how many nucleated cells there were by amplifying reference gene primers. The method was immunoSEQ multiplex PCR; TCRdb's version includes in-frame clones alone and lacks a portion of them. D and trimming come from the DNA, and the V and J calls and clone size come from that table. The sample includes roughly 250,000 clones, about 90% of them seen just once. Sequenced input: peripheral blood. This clonotype originated in a woman aged 50 to 60 with acute or convalescent COVID-19. This chain connects TRBV18 to TRBJ1-2, with a possible D match to TRBD1 (6 bases). CDR3 region: CASSPDRVQGYTF. CDR3 nucleotide sequence: TGTGCCAGCTCACCGGACAGAGTACAGGGCTACACCTTC.